The rows below give T cell receptor beta chains drawn from one sample of a study of blood T cell repertoires in COVID-19. The data were produced by immunoSEQ multiplex PCR, yet TCRdb's version contains in-frame clones alone and is incomplete. The data show 95,000 to 120,000 clones, around four fifths seen once. The source material was peripheral blood. The receptors shown here come from a woman aged 35 to 49 with acute or convalescent COVID-19. CDR3s include the opening cysteine and the closing phenylalanine or tryptophan. Each record gives: V gene, clone size, J gene, CDR3 protein. The size field is filled for only some rows; it gives once, few, many or a size class.

V gene: TRBV6-5; clone size: NA; J gene: TRBJ2-5; CDR3 protein: CASTLYGARGETQYF
V gene: TRBV18; clone size: NA; J gene: TRBJ1-1; CDR3 protein: CASSAARDTEAFF
V gene: TRBV2; clone size: NA; J gene: TRBJ2-7; CDR3 protein: CASSEVLSLDYEQYF
V gene: TRBV2; clone size: NA; J gene: TRBJ2-1; CDR3 protein: CARGGLSRNEQFF
V gene: TRBV7-2; clone size: NA; J gene: TRBJ1-2; CDR3 protein: CASSEDRGIYGYTF
V gene: TRBV9; clone size: NA; J gene: TRBJ2-1; CDR3 protein: CASSVDGGAYNEQFF
V gene: TRBV12-3/TRBV12-4; clone size: NA; J gene: TRBJ1-2; CDR3 protein: CASSLWGVYGYTF
V gene: TRBV24-1; clone size: NA; J gene: TRBJ2-2; CDR3 protein: CATSARTGVYSSTGELFF
V gene: TRBV7-9; clone size: NA; J gene: TRBJ1-1; CDR3 protein: CASSIRSRMNTEAFF
V gene: TRBV12-3/TRBV12-4; clone size: few; J gene: TRBJ1-1; CDR3 protein: CASSPLYPEAFF
V gene: TRBV5-4; clone size: NA; J gene: TRBJ1-2; CDR3 protein: CASSFQGNYGYTF
V gene: TRBV2; clone size: NA; J gene: TRBJ2-1; CDR3 protein: CASSYGQVQEFF
V gene: TRBV30; clone size: NA; J gene: TRBJ2-3; CDR3 protein: CAWGTGFNTQYF
V gene: TRBV9; clone size: NA; J gene: TRBJ2-1; CDR3 protein: CASSGTTGTSYNEQFF
V gene: TRBV7-2; clone size: NA; J gene: TRBJ1-6; CDR3 protein: CASRLRDTNSPLHF
V gene: TRBV6-6; clone size: NA; J gene: TRBJ2-5; CDR3 protein: CASSQYSGKKSETQYF
V gene: TRBV7-3; clone size: once; J gene: TRBJ1-1; CDR3 protein: CASSLTGTGLTEAFF
V gene: TRBV5-6; clone size: once; J gene: TRBJ1-2; CDR3 protein: CASRQDRTLRSYGYTF
V gene: TRBV7-2; clone size: NA; J gene: TRBJ1-2; CDR3 protein: CASSPNTKPGQNYGYTF
V gene: TRBV6-5; clone size: NA; J gene: TRBJ1-6; CDR3 protein: CASRYGQSSYNSPLHF
V gene: TRBV19; clone size: NA; J gene: TRBJ1-6; CDR3 protein: CASSHDGGRDNSPLHF
V gene: TRBV7-9; clone size: NA; J gene: TRBJ1-2; CDR3 protein: CASSPHGTGPNYGYTF
V gene: TRBV6-6; clone size: NA; J gene: TRBJ1-4; CDR3 protein: CASKETAATNEKLFF
V gene: TRBV19; clone size: NA; J gene: TRBJ1-2; CDR3 protein: CASSISETNYGYTF